Included here is one TCR beta chain sequence, with context. The CDR3 totals 15 residues. From germline, CDR1 is KGHDR and CDR2 SFDVKD. Trimming at V came to 6 bases and at J to 0 bases, leaving 4 bases not matched to a gene. The data are from a study of blood T cell repertoires in COVID-19. Looking at the study overall: Researchers got acute and convalescent COVID-19 samples from the United States, Italy and Spain. The cDNA or gDNA used as material had been derived from T cells, B-cell-depleted T cells, or PBMCs.

Authors' analysis steps: Nucleated cell number was recorded as an estimate derived from reference gene primer amplification. Assay: immunoSEQ multiplex PCR; the TCRdb copy retains only in-frame clones and omits some. The V and J calls and the clone size are those of that table, but D and trimming were determined from the DNA. The sample comprises tens of thousands of clones, roughly 90% of which are singletons, and around 9.7% rests with the top ten. Specimen: peripheral blood. The chain links TRBV24-1 to TRBJ2-1; 7 nucleotides match TRBD2. This sequence was found in an elderly woman with acute or convalescent COVID-19. For the CDR3, the DNA is TGTGCCACCAGTCGTGGCGGGAGCTCCTACAATGAGCAGTTCTTC. Protein: CATSRGGSSYNEQFF.